A single TCR beta chain is shown here with its context. Its antigen is unknown. The CDR3 has 15 residues. Per the germline V gene, CDR1 is SGHTS and CDR2 is YDEGEE. Trimming shortened V by 1 base and J by 0 bases, and 11 bases separated the two germline ends. This specimen belongs to a study of T cell responses to AZD1222 COVID-19 vaccine. Produced via immunoSEQ multiplex PCR; TCRdb's table is partial and in-frame only. Here the sample spans approximately 150,000 clones, approximately 93% being singletons. General study points: The peak T cell response came first, and repertoires were sampled only after it.

This sequence was found in an adult who received the AZD1222 COVID-19 vaccine. The source was peripheral blood, collected 28 days after the second AZD1222 dose. The V call is TRBV5-8, the J call TRBJ2-7; D not certain. The CDR3 nucleotides are TGTGCCAGCAGCTTGCACGGCGCGTACTCCTACGAGCAGTACTTC. It codes for CASSLHGAYSYEQYF.